This T cell receptor (beta chain) was sequenced during a study of blood T cell repertoires in COVID-19. Study-level background: PBMCs, B-cell-depleted T cells, or T cells provided the cDNA or gDNA that made up the material.

In Seattle, patients joined the study during active infection and were tracked longitudinally. Trimming removed 1 base from V and 6 bases from J; junction bases left unmatched: 6. The CDR3 contains 14 residues. CDR1 is LGHNA and CDR2 is YSLEER in the germline V gene. This clone appeared a few times. Clones were sequenced by immunoSEQ multiplex PCR, and TCRdb holds only the in-frame ones, with some missing. The sample holds roughly 200,000 clones, 75% to 85% seen once. The chain joins TRBV4-3 to TRBJ2-7; 7 positions match TRBD1. This TCR was recovered from a woman aged 25-40 years with COVID-19, enrolled during active disease. Input material: peripheral blood. CDR3 bases: TGCGCCAGCAGCCAAGTTTCGACAGGGAGCGAGCAGTACTTC. Protein product: CASSQVSTGSEQYF.